This entry concerns a single TCR beta chain. What it recognizes is unknown. This table comes from immunoSEQ multiplex PCR, and its TCRdb copy is limited to in-frame clones, with some not included. The sample holds 2 million to 2.5 million clones, roughly 93% seen once. The study enrolled healthy HIV-negative adults without recent acute infections or vaccinations as donors. Naive CD4+ cells were CD45RA-selected; the remaining cells were memory. The data stem from a study of shared clonotypes between healthy human individuals. General observations from the study: Compared with clonotypes that all four donors shared, non-shared clonotypes had lower generation probabilities.

This CDR3 has 16 residues. Germline V gene sequence: CDR1 SGHTA, CDR2 FQGNSA. V lost 0 bases to trimming and J lost 6 bases; unmatched junction nucleotides: 5. The TCR comes from a young man in good health. Some clones in this sample may be carry-over from other donors' samples. The sequenced sample consisted of naive CD4+ T cells from PBMCs. The sample's subset: CD45RA+ positively selected. V gene TRBV7-2 combines with J gene TRBJ2-1, with 10 bases identical to TRBD2. The CDR3 nucleotides are TGTGCCAGCAGCTTAGCGGCTAGCGGGAGCTTCAATGAGCAGTTCTTC. It encodes CASSLAASGSFNEQFF. Complete variable domain (other parts from reference TRBV7-2 and TRBJ2-1): GAGVSQSPSNKVTEKGKDVELRCDPISGHTALYWYRQSLGQGLEFLIYFQGNSAPDKSGLPSDRFSAERTGGSVSTLTIQRTQQEDSAVYLCASSLAASGSFNEQFFGPGTRLTVL.